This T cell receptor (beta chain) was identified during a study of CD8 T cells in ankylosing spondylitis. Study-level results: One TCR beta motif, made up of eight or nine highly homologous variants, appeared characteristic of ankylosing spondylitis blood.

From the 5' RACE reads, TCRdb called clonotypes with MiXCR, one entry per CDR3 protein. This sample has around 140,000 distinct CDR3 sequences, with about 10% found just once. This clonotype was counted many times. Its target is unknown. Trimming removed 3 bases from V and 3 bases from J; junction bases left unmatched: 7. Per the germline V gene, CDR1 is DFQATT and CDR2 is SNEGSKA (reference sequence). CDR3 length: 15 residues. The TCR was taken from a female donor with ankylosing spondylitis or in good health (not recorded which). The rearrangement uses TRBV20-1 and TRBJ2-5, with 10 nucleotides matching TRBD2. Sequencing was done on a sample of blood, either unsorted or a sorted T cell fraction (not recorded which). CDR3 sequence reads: CSASRVSGGKETQYF. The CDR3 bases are TGCAGTGCTAGCAGGGTTAGCGGGGGGAAAGAGACCCAGTACTTC.